Presented here are 28 T cell receptor beta chains from one specimen sequenced in a study of blood T cell repertoires in COVID-19. Only in-frame clones appear in the TCRdb table, and some are missing; sequencing was by immunoSEQ multiplex PCR. The sample includes approximately 310,000 clones, 75% to 90% of them seen just once. The specimen was PBMCs or T cells enriched from blood (not recorded which). Receptors originate from a woman aged 25-40 years who had been exposed to COVID-19.

The V and J genes are TRBV9 and TRBJ1-4; D is unresolved. V shed 3 bases and J shed 11 bases, with 14 bases lying between them. From germline, CDR1 is SGDLS and CDR2 YYNGEE. This CDR3 comprises 13 residues. The CDR3 DNA reads TGTGCCAGCAGCGACACTAACCAAGAGAAACTGTTTTTT. As protein: CASSDTNQEKLFF.

The table lists this clone with a count of one. The chain carries TRBV11-3 and TRBJ1-1, with 7 bases lining up with TRBD1. The J segment lost 3 bases and the V segment lost 1 base, leaving 5 bases of the junction unmatched. Germline V gene lookup returns CDR1 SGHNT and CDR2 YENEEA. The length of the CDR3 is 15 residues. The CDR3 DNA reads as TGTGCCAGCAGCTTAGGAGGGGGCCGGGACACTGAAGCTTTCTTT. Translated, it gives CASSLGGGRDTEAFF.

The V and J genes are TRBV29-1 and TRBJ2-5; D remains unclear. Trimming left V 4 bases short and J 2 bases short, with 2 bases between. This CDR3 contains 10 residues. The V gene's germline CDR1 is SQVTM and CDR2 ANQGSEA. CDR3 sequence: CSVAQETQYF. The CDR3 DNA reads as TGCAGCGTTGCTCAAGAGACCCAGTACTTC.

The chain recombines TRBV30 with TRBJ1-4; no clear D. The V and J ends lost 2 bases and 3 bases respectively, with 13 bases between them. Germline V gene lookup returns CDR1 GTSNPN and CDR2 SVGIG (reference sequence). The CDR3 contains 15 residues. The CDR3 reads CAWSSPGLANEKLFF. In nucleotides, the CDR3 is TGTGCCTGGAGTTCACCGGGGTTGGCTAATGAAAAACTGTTTTTT.

V and J are TRBV9 and TRBJ1-2; a weak D match, TRBD1 (5 bases). V lost 0 bases and J lost 5, with 11 bases in between. The CDR3 extends over 14 amino acids. Germline-derived CDR1 and CDR2 are SGDLS and YYNGEE. The DNA for the CDR3 is TGTGCCAGCAGCGTAGGGGGGGTATCATATGGCTACACCTTC. Its translation: CASSVGGVSYGYTF.

The chain joins TRBV7-2 to TRBJ2-1; the D gene is possibly TRBD1 (5 bases). V lost 4 bases and J 2 bases, leaving 15 bases between the germline ends. The CDR3 covers 16 residues. Germline loops: CDR1 SGHTA, CDR2 FQGNSA. The CDR3 DNA follows: TGTGCCAGCAGCTCAGACAGCTTTCGAACCTACAATGAGCAGTTCTTC. This sequence encodes CASSSDSFRTYNEQFF.

The chain carries TRBV7-9 and TRBJ2-1; TRBD1 matches at 9 bases. Trimming at V came to 6 bases and at J to 6 bases, leaving 18 bases not matched to a gene. The CDR3 spans 18 residues. CDR1 SEHNR and CDR2 FQNEAQ come from the germline V gene (reference sequence). In DNA form, the CDR3 reads TGTGCCAGCAGTTCAGCCATCCTGCGGGACAGGGCAATCAATGAGCAGTTCTTC. Translating it yields CASSSAILRDRAINEQFF.

This chain links TRBV7-8 with TRBJ1-6; D may be TRBD1 (5 bases). V was cut by 3 bases and J by 2 bases, with 11 bases left in between. There are 16 residues in the CDR3. Germline V gene lookup returns CDR1 SGHVS and CDR2 FQNEAQ. CDR3 region: CASSFSGRTYNSPLHF. CDR3 in DNA: TGTGCCAGCAGCTTCTCAGGGCGTACCTATAATTCACCCCTCCACTTT.

The sample holds one count of this clone. CDR3 nucleotide sequence: TGTGCCAGCAGCCAACGGGGGGCGGATGAAAAACTGTTTTTT. Residues: CASSQRGADEKLFF. The chain joins TRBV3-1 (or the pseudogene TRBV3-2) to TRBJ1-4, with D maybe TRBD1 (6 bases). This CDR3 comprises 14 residues. Germline-derived CDR1 and CDR2 are LGHDT and YNNKEL (reference sequence). With 2 bases removed from V and 6 bases from J, the gap between germline ends came to 10 bases.

The chain carries TRBV18 and TRBJ1-2; D might be TRBD1 (6 bases). Per germline, CDR1 KGHSH and CDR2 LQKENI. The CDR3 runs to 13 residues. V dropped 6 bases and J dropped 4 bases, with 12 bases sitting between them. The CDR3 protein is CASSPGEAYGYTF. As DNA, the CDR3 is TGTGCCAGCTCGCCAGGGGAGGCCTATGGCTACACCTTC.

CDR3 in DNA: TGTGCCAGTAGTTTAGGGCGGATCATGAACACTGAAGCTTTCTTT. Encoded protein: CASSLGRIMNTEAFF. This rearrangement joins TRBV19 to TRBJ1-1, with D hard to call. Trimming shortened V by 5 bases and J by 0 bases, and 13 bases separated the two germline ends. The CDR3 is 15 amino acids. Looked up from germline, CDR1 is LNHDA and CDR2 is SQIVND (reference sequence).

The chain employs TRBV25-1 and TRBJ2-2, with 8 bases that match TRBD1. The germline V gene has CDR1 MGHDK and CDR2 SYGVNS. This CDR3 spans 15 amino acids. V dropped 6 bases and J dropped 1; count of bases not matched to a gene: 4. The CDR3 region is CASRPGQENTGELFF. In DNA form, the CDR3 reads TGTGCCAGCAGGCCGGGACAGGAGAACACCGGGGAGCTGTTTTTT.

The V gene is TRBV19, the J gene TRBJ2-4; D might be TRBD1 (7 bases). The germline CDR1 and CDR2 sequences are LNHDA and SQIVND (reference sequence). This CDR3 region has 17 residues. Trimming took 3 bases from V and 4 from J, leaving 19 bases between them. DNA of the CDR3: TGTGCCAGTAGTATGAGGGGGCAGACTAGTATTAAAAACATTCAGTACTTC. The encoded protein is CASSMRGQTSIKNIQYF.

This rearrangement joins TRBV2 to TRBJ1-2; D remains ambiguous. This CDR3 has 11 amino acids. Trimming cost V 7 bases and J 6 bases, with 9 bases left between them. Germline V CDR1 and CDR2: SNHLY, FYNNEI. This CDR3 reads CASITGNGYTF. The CDR3 bases are TGTGCCAGCATCACGGGGAATGGCTACACCTTC.

The chain links TRBV2 to TRBJ2-5; perhaps TRBD2 as D (5 bases). This CDR3 has 12 amino acids. CDR1 SNHLY and CDR2 FYNNEI come from the germline V gene. Trimming left V 2 bases short and J 9 bases short, with 10 bases between. This CDR3 reads CASSEPGRAQYF. In DNA form, the CDR3 reads TGTGCCAGCAGTGAACCGGGAAGGGCCCAGTACTTC.

V gene TRBV3-1 (or the pseudogene TRBV3-2) combines with J gene TRBJ1-2; 7 bases match TRBD1. The CDR3 is 14 amino acids. With 1 base clipped from V and 8 bases from J, the junction kept 7 bases outside the gene matches. Germline lookup yields CDR1 LGHDT and CDR2 YNNKEL (reference sequence). CDR3 DNA sequence: TGTGCCAGCAGCCAAGGTGGGACAGCTGGGGGCTACACCTTC. As protein: CASSQGGTAGGYTF.

This chain connects TRBV11-2 to TRBJ1-1; D is possibly TRBD1 (6 bases). With 0 bases removed from V and 11 bases from J, the gap between germline ends came to 10 bases. The CDR3 contains 12 residues. Germline-derived CDR1 and CDR2 are SGHAT and FQNNGV. The CDR3 nucleotides are TGTGCCAGCAGCTTAGACCCCAGGGGTGCTTTCTTT. It is translated as CASSLDPRGAFF. The full variable domain, in which reference TRBV11-2 and TRBJ1-1 provide the parts outside the CDR3, is EAGVAQSPRYKIIEKRQSVAFWCNPISGHATLYWYQQILGQGPKLLIQFQNNGVVDDSQLPKDRFSAERLKGVDSTLKIQPAKLEDSAVYLCASSLDPRGAFFGQGTRLTVV.

The CDR3 DNA reads TGTGCCAGCAAGATAGGGACAGGCAACACCGGGGAGCTGTTTTTT. It translates to CASKIGTGNTGELFF. This chain uses TRBV27 with TRBJ2-2; 8 nucleotides align to TRBD1. The CDR3 loop spans 15 amino acids. V shed 7 bases and J 2 bases; nucleotides not matched to a gene: 6. CDR1 is MNHEY, CDR2 SMNVEV, per germline (reference sequence).

The rearrangement uses TRBV10-2 and TRBJ1-5, with D hard to call. With 7 bases removed from V and 0 bases from J, the gap between germline ends came to 13 bases. Germline CDR1 reads WSHSY; CDR2 reads SAAADI. This CDR3 contains 15 residues. The CDR3 sequence: CASKDSGHSNQPQHF. The DNA of the CDR3 is TGCGCCAGCAAGGATTCAGGCCATAGCAATCAGCCCCAGCATTTT.

V gene TRBV4-3 combines with J gene TRBJ2-3; TRBD2 aligns across 16 bases. Germline V gene data show CDR1 as LGHNA and CDR2 as YSLEER. The CDR3 sequence is 18 residues long. J gave up 6 bases and V 6 bases, and 12 bases lay outside the gene matches. CDR3 sequence (DNA): TGCGCCAGCAGACCGGGACTAGCGGGGGGGCATACCCCTGATACGCAGTATTTT. Residues: CASRPGLAGGHTPDTQYF.

This chain joins TRBV2 and TRBJ1-2, with TRBD1 matching 7 bases. The length of the CDR3 is 16 residues. In germline, CDR1 is SNHLY, CDR2 FYNNEI. V shed 5 bases and J 4 bases; nucleotides not matched to a gene: 13. The CDR3 here is CASSPSLGQAAYGYTF. The CDR3 DNA follows: TGTGCCAGCAGTCCGAGCTTAGGACAGGCGGCCTATGGCTACACCTTC.

The rearrangement uses TRBV6-2 or TRBV6-3 and TRBJ2-2, with TRBD2 as a possible D gene (7 bases). Germline V gives CDR1 MNHEY, CDR2 SVGEGT. The V end lost 0 bases, the J end lost 5 bases, and 16 bases lay between the germline ends. This CDR3 has 17 amino acids. The CDR3: CASSYSKSGGRTGELFF. CDR3 DNA sequence: TGTGCCAGCAGTTACTCTAAATCCGGGGGGCGTACCGGGGAGCTGTTTTTT.

This chain uses TRBV2 with TRBJ1-2; a weak D match, TRBD1 (5 bases). In germline, CDR1 is SNHLY, CDR2 FYNNEI. This CDR3 has 16 residues. V was clipped by 3 bases and J by 1 base, with 15 bases between them. The CDR3 DNA follows: TGTGCCAGCAGTGATTTTTGGACAAACAATAACTATGGCTACACCTTC. Its protein product is CASSDFWTNNNYGYTF.

The chain joins TRBV6-5 to TRBJ1-2; 7 positions match TRBD1. V lost 0 bases to trimming and J lost 6 bases; unmatched junction nucleotides: 7. This CDR3 has 15 residues. Germline lookup yields CDR1 MNHEY and CDR2 SVGAGI. The CDR3 is CASSYSTTGVDGYTF. The DNA of the CDR3 is TGTGCCAGCAGTTACTCTACCACAGGGGTGGATGGCTACACCTTC.

This chain joins TRBV9 and TRBJ2-2; 7 nucleotides agree with TRBD2. Unmatched junction bases numbered 3, after V lost 2 bases and J lost 2 bases. Germline CDR1 SGDLS, CDR2 YYNGEE. The CDR3 spans 15 residues. The CDR3 loop reads CASSVGLKNTGELFF. CDR3 in DNA: TGTGCCAGCAGCGTGGGACTAAAAAACACCGGGGAGCTGTTTTTT.

The rearrangement links TRBV28 to TRBJ2-7, with 8 bases matching TRBD2. After removal of 10 bases from V and 3 bases from J, the junction contained 8 bases not matched to a gene. The CDR3 contains 13 residues. CDR1 and CDR2 (germline): MDHEN, SYDVKM. The CDR3 DNA reads TGTGCCACCTTACTAGCGGATATCTACGAGCAGTACTTC. This gives the protein CATLLADIYEQYF.

A word on this clone: This CDR3 is also generated by other DNA sequences in the sample. The chain links TRBV7-9 to TRBJ1-2; D is perhaps TRBD1 (6 bases). CDR3 length equals 12 residues. Trimming removed 2 bases at V and 6 bases at J, with 7 bases between. CDR1 SEHNR and CDR2 FQNEAQ come from the germline V gene (reference sequence). The CDR3 sequence: CASSLSGDGYTF. Written as DNA, the CDR3 is TGTGCCAGCAGCTTATCAGGGGATGGCTACACCTTC.

The V gene is TRBV10-2, the J gene TRBJ1-1; 8 bases align to TRBD1. This CDR3 region has 15 residues. CDR1 and CDR2 (germline): WSHSY, SAAADI. V trimming: 5 bases; J trimming: 4 bases; junction bases outside the gene matches: 9. CDR3 protein: CASSKITGGGTEAFF. The CDR3 DNA reads as TGCGCCAGCAGTAAAATCACAGGGGGGGGCACTGAAGCTTTCTTT.